Listed here are 19 T cell receptor beta chains from one sample, sequenced in a study of blood T cell repertoires in COVID-19. The table came from immunoSEQ multiplex PCR; TCRdb's copy has only in-frame clones and leaves some out. This table holds 80,000 to 95,000 clones, 85% found once. Sequencing input: peripheral blood. These receptors were collected from an elderly man with acute or convalescent COVID-19.

V gene TRBV5-1 combines with J gene TRBJ2-7; D gene unclear. This CDR3 comprises 15 residues. The germline gives CDR1 SGHRS, CDR2 YFSETQ. V dropped 2 bases and J dropped 0 bases, with 12 bases sitting between them. The CDR3 nucleotides are TGCGCCAGCAGCTTACTGAGCGCCTACTCCTACGAGCAGTACTTC. Amino acid sequence: CASSLLSAYSYEQYF.

The rearrangement joins TRBV10-3 to TRBJ1-1; 7 bases fit TRBD1. Germline values: CDR1 ENHRY, CDR2 SYGVKD. There are 11 residues in the CDR3. The ends lost 9 bases at V and 3 bases at J; junction bases unmatched: 1. The CDR3 region is CAIQGYTEAFF. The DNA of the CDR3 is TGTGCCATACAGGGGTACACTGAAGCTTTCTTT.

The V gene is TRBV9, the J gene TRBJ2-3, with 11 bases matching TRBD2. CDR3 size: 18 residues. CDR1 is SGDLS, CDR2 YYNGEE, per germline. Losses at the gene ends were 0 bases for V and 1 base for J; bases not matched to a gene: 7. The CDR3 DNA follows: TGTGCCAGCAGCGTAGGTAAACTAGCGGGAGTAGGCACAGATACGCAGTATTTT. Translating gives CASSVGKLAGVGTDTQYF.

The chain is built from TRBV7-3 and TRBJ2-2, with no clear D. V lost 5 bases and J 6 bases, leaving 13 bases between the germline ends. CDR3 length: 14 amino acids. The germline V gene encodes CDR1 SGHTA and CDR2 FQGTGA. CDR3 DNA sequence: TGTGCCAGCAGCCGCTACCCAGGCTCCGGGGAGCTGTTTTTT. Translating it yields CASSRYPGSGELFF.

The rearrangement uses TRBV29-1 and TRBJ1-5; 11 positions match TRBD1. Trimming took 4 bases from V and 3 from J; bases not matched to a gene: 2. CDR3 length equals 14 residues. The germline V gene has CDR1 SQVTM and CDR2 ANQGSEA. DNA of the CDR3: TGCAGCGTTGGGGACAGGGGGAACAATCAGCCCCAGCATTTT. This sequence encodes CSVGDRGNNQPQHF.

CDR3 in amino acids: CASSSGQAGYGYTF. The CDR3, as DNA: TGTGCCAGCAGCTCGGGACAGGCGGGCTATGGCTACACCTTC. The chain employs TRBV14 and TRBJ1-2; 8 bases are a match to TRBD1. V shed 5 bases, J shed 4 bases, and the junction held 6 bases outside the gene matches. Germline lookup yields CDR1 SGHDN and CDR2 FVKESK. The CDR3 runs 14 residues.

The rearrangement joins TRBV2 to TRBJ2-1, with 13 bases lining up with TRBD2. Germline-derived CDR1 and CDR2 are SNHLY and FYNNEI. With V trimmed by 6 bases and J by 9 bases, 5 bases remained unmatched. The CDR3 is 14 amino acids. The CDR3 region is CASRERTSGSEQFF. DNA of the CDR3: TGTGCCAGCAGAGAAAGGACTAGCGGGAGTGAGCAGTTCTTC.

This chain joins TRBV7-2 and TRBJ1-2; TRBD1 is a possible D gene (6 bases). Germline assignment: CDR1 SGHTA and CDR2 FQGNSA. The CDR3 is 14 residues long. V shed 1 base and J shed 0 bases, with 6 bases lying between them. The CDR3 protein is CASSLGTANYGYTF. Here the CDR3 DNA reads TGTGCCAGCAGCTTAGGGACAGCTAACTATGGCTACACCTTC.

The CDR3 reads CATSSGLPTDTQYF. The CDR3 DNA sequence: TGTGCCACCAGTAGCGGATTGCCGACAGATACGCAGTATTTT. The genes are TRBV15 and TRBJ2-3; a weak D match, TRBD2 (6 bases). Germline V gene lookup returns CDR1 LNHNV and CDR2 YYDKDF (reference sequence). This CDR3 region has 14 residues. Trimming took 6 bases from V and 3 from J, leaving 13 bases between them.

This clone was seen a few times. V is TRBV5-1 and J is TRBJ2-1, with D tentatively TRBD1 (5 bases). The ends were cut back, 0 bases at V and 9 bases at J, with 10 bases in the middle. The CDR3 has 13 residues. Germline V gene sequence: CDR1 SGHRS, CDR2 YFSETQ. CDR3 residues: CASSLDGQSEQFF. The CDR3 DNA reads as TGCGCCAGCAGCTTGGACGGACAAAGTGAGCAGTTCTTC.

The chain carries TRBV19 and TRBJ2-1; TRBD2 matches 9 bases. CDR1 and CDR2 from the germline V gene are LNHDA and SQIVND (reference sequence). With 3 bases clipped from V and 8 bases from J, the junction kept 8 bases outside the gene matches. The CDR3 is made up of 15 amino acids. The CDR3 nucleotides read TGTGCCAGTAGTATCGAGGGACTAGCAATATATGAGCAGTTCTTC. Translation gives CASSIEGLAIYEQFF. Filled out from reference TRBV19 and TRBJ2-1, the complete variable domain reads DGGITQSPKYLFRKEGQNVTLSCEQNLNHDAMYWYRQDPGQGLRLIYYSQIVNDFQKGDIAEGYSVSREKKESFPLTVTSAQKNPTAFYLCASSIEGLAIYEQFFGPGTRLTVL.

This clone is a singleton in its sample. The chain couples TRBV28 to TRBJ1-1; D remains ambiguous. CDR1 is MDHEN and CDR2 is SYDVKM in the germline V gene. CDR3 length equals 12 residues. With 11 bases removed from V and 4 bases from J, the gap between germline ends came to 14 bases. The CDR3: CASQVSSTEAFF. CDR3 in DNA: TGTGCCTCCCAAGTAAGTAGCACTGAAGCTTTCTTT. The complete variable domain, with remaining parts taken from reference TRBV28 and TRBJ1-1, reads DVKVTQSSRYLVKRTGEKVFLECVQDMDHENMFWYRQDPGLGLRLIYFSYDVKMKEKGDIPEGYSVSREKKERFSLILESASTNQTSMYLCASQVSSTEAFFGQGTRLTVV.

The rearrangement uses TRBV7-8 and TRBJ2-7, with 8 bases identical to TRBD1. The CDR3 contains 16 residues. Germline CDR1 and CDR2: SGHVS and FQNEAQ. V gave up 5 bases and J gave up 2 bases; unmatched junction bases: 11. The chain's CDR3 is CASSPTAGQVPYEQYF. In DNA form, the CDR3 reads TGTGCCAGCAGCCCGACGGCGGGACAGGTCCCCTACGAGCAGTACTTC.

CDR3 in amino acids: CASSLAAGGWYNEQFF. In DNA form, the CDR3 reads TGTGCCAGCAGCTTAGCGGCGGGAGGTTGGTACAATGAGCAGTTCTTC. The chain uses TRBV7-2 and TRBJ2-1; 8 bases fit TRBD2. The CDR3 totals 16 residues. The V gene's germline CDR1 is SGHTA and CDR2 FQGNSA. The V and J ends lost 0 bases and 4 bases, in that order; junction bases with no gene match: 5.

This sequence joins TRBV19 and TRBJ2-1; TRBD2 matches 11 bases. The germline gives CDR1 LNHDA, CDR2 SQIVND (reference sequence). The CDR3 loop spans 18 amino acids. Trimming at V came to 5 bases and at J to 0 bases, leaving 9 bases not matched to a gene. CDR3 nucleotides: TGTGCCAGTAGTCATTTGCTAGCGGGAGGAAGCTCCTACAATGAGCAGTTCTTC. Translation gives CASSHLLAGGSSYNEQFF. Based on the CDR3 plus reference TRBV19 and TRBJ2-1, the full variable domain is DGGITQSPKYLFRKEGQNVTLSCEQNLNHDAMYWYRQDPGQGLRLIYYSQIVNDFQKGDIAEGYSVSREKKESFPLTVTSAQKNPTAFYLCASSHLLAGGSSYNEQFFGPGTRLTVL.

The V call is TRBV6-5, the J call TRBJ2-7, with 7 bases matching TRBD2. The CDR3 spans 16 residues. V dropped 0 bases and J dropped 1; count of bases not matched to a gene: 6. Germline V CDR1 and CDR2: MNHEY, SVGAGI. CDR3 loop: CASSYSGGSRSYEQYF. The CDR3 DNA reads TGTGCCAGCAGTTACTCGGGCGGGAGTAGGTCCTACGAGCAGTACTTC.

This chain joins TRBV6-5 and TRBJ1-1; no firm D call. CDR1 is MNHEY and CDR2 is SVGAGI in the germline V gene. Trimming shortened V by 5 bases and J by 0 bases, and 7 bases separated the two germline ends. The CDR3 spans 13 residues. For the CDR3, the DNA is TGTGCCAGCAGTCGAATAGTGAACACTGAAGCTTTCTTT. This sequence encodes CASSRIVNTEAFF.

V usage is TRBV7-3 and J usage is TRBJ2-1, with TRBD1 identical over 8 bases. Per germline, CDR1 SGHTA and CDR2 FQGTGA. The CDR3 totals 15 residues. V dropped 3 bases and J dropped 4; count of bases not matched to a gene: 5. CDR3 sequence (DNA): TGTGCCAGCAGCTTTGAGGGACAGGCGTACAATGAGCAGTTCTTC. Its translation: CASSFEGQAYNEQFF.

J is TRBJ2-7 and V is TRBV7-3, with D possibly matching TRBD1 (6 bases). The length of the CDR3 is 13 residues. Germline CDR1 reads SGHTA; CDR2 reads FQGTGA. V lost 0 bases and J 6 bases, leaving 9 bases between the germline ends. CDR3 amino acids: CASSLTAGVEQYF. The CDR3 bases are TGTGCCAGCAGCTTAACGGCAGGGGTCGAGCAGTACTTC. Using reference TRBV7-3 and TRBJ2-7 for the parts outside the CDR3, the full variable domain is GAGVSQTPSNKVTEKGKYVELRCDPISGHTALYWYRQSLGQGPEFLIYFQGTGAADDSGLPNDRFFAVRPEGSVSTLKIQRTERGDSAVYLCASSLTAGVEQYFGPGTRLTVT.